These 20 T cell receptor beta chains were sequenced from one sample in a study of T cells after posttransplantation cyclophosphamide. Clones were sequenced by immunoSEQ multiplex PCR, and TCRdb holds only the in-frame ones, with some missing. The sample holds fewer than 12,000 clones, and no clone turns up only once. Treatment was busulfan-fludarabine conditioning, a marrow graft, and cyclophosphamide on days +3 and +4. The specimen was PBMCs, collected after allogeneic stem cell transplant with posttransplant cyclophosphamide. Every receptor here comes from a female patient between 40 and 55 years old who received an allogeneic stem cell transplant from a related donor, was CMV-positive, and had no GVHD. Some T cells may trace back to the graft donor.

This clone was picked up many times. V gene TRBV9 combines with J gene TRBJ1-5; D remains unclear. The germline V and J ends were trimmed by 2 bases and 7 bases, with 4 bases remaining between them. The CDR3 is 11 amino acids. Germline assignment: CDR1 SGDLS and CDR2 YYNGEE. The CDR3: CASSVRQPQHF. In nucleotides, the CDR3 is TGTGCCAGCAGCGTGAGACAGCCCCAGCATTTT.

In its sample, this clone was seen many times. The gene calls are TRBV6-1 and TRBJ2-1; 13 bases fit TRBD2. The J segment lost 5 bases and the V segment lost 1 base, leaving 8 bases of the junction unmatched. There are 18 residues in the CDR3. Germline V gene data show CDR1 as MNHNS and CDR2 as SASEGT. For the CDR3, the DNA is TGTGCCAGCAGTGAAGGGGACAGGACTAGCGGGGGAAACAATGAGCAGTTCTTC. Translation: CASSEGDRTSGGNNEQFF.

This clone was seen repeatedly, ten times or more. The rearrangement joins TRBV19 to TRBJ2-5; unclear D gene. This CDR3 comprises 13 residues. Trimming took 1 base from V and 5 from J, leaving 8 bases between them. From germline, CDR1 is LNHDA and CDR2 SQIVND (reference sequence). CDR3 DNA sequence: TGTGCCAGTAGTATAGGGAGCCCGGAGACCCAGTACTTC. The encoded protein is CASSIGSPETQYF.

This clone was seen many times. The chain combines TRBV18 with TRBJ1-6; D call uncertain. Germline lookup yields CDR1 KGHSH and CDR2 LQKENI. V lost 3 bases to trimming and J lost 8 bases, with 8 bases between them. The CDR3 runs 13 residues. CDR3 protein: CASSPPLYSPLHF. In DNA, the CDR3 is TGTGCCAGCTCACCTCCCCTCTATTCACCCCTCCACTTT.

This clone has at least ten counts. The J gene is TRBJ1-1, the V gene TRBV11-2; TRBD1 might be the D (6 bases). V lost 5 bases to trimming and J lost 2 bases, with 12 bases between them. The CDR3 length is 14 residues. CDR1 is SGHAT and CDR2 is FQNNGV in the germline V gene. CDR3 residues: CASSLNRENTEAFF. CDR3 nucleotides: TGTGCCAGCAGCCTTAACAGGGAAAACACTGAAGCTTTCTTT.

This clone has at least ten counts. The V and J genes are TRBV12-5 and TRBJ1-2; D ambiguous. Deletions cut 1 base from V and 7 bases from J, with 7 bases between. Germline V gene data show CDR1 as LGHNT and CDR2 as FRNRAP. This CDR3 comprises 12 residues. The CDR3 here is CASGLGEGGYTF. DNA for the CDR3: TGTGCTAGTGGTTTGGGGGAGGGTGGCTACACCTTC.

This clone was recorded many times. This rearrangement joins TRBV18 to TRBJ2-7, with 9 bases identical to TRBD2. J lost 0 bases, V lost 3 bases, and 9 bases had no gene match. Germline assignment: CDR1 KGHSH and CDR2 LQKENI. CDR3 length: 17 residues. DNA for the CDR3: TGTGCCAGCTCACCGTCGAGAATAGCGGGGGCCTCCTACGAGCAGTACTTC. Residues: CASSPSRIAGASYEQYF.

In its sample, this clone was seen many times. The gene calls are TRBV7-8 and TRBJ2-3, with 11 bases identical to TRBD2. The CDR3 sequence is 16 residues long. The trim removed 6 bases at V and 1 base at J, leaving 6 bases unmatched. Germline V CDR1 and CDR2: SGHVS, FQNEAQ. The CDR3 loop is CASSPLAGERTDTQYF. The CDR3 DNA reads TGTGCCAGCAGTCCACTAGCGGGGGAACGCACAGATACGCAGTATTTT.

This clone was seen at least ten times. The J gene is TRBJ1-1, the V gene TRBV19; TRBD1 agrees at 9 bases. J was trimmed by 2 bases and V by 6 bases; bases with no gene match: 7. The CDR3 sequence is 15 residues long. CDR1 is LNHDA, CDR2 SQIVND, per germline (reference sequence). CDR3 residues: CASSQRGQGNTEAFF. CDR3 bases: TGTGCCAGTAGCCAGAGGGGACAGGGCAACACTGAAGCTTTCTTT. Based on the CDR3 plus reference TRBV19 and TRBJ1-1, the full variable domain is DGGITQSPKYLFRKEGQNVTLSCEQNLNHDAMYWYRQDPGQGLRLIYYSQIVNDFQKGDIAEGYSVSREKKESFPLTVTSAQKNPTAFYLCASSQRGQGNTEAFFGQGTRLTVV.

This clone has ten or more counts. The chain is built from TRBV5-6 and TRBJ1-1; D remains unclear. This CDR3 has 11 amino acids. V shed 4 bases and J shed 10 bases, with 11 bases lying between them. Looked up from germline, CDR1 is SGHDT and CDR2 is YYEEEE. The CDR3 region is CASSREGIAFF. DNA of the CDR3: TGTGCCAGCAGCCGGGAGGGCATAGCTTTCTTT. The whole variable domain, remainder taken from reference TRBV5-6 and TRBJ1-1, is DAGVTQSPTHLIKTRGQQVTLRCSPKSGHDTVSWYQQALGQGPQFIFQYYEEEERQRGNFPDRFSGHQFPNYSSELNVNALLLGDSALYLCASSREGIAFFGQGTRLTVV.

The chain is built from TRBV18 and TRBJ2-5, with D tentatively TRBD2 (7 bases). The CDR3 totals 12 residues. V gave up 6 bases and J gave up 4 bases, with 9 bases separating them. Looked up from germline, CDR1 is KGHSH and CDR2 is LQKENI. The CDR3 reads CASSRGAETQYF. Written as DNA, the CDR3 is TGTGCCAGCTCCCGGGGGGCAGAGACCCAGTACTTC.

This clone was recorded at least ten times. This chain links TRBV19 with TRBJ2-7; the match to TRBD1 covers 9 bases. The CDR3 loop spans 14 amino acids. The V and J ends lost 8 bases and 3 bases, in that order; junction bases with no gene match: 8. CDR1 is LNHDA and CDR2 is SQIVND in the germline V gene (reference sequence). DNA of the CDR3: TGTGCCAGTTCACCGGGACAGGGAAACTACGAGCAGTACTTC. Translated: CASSPGQGNYEQYF.

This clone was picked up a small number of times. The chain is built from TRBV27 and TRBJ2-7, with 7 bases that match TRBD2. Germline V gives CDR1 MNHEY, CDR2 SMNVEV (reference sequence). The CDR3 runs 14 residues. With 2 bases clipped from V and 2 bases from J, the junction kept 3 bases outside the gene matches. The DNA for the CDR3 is TGTGCCAGCAGTTTAATGGGACTAACCTACGAGCAGTACTTC. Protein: CASSLMGLTYEQYF.

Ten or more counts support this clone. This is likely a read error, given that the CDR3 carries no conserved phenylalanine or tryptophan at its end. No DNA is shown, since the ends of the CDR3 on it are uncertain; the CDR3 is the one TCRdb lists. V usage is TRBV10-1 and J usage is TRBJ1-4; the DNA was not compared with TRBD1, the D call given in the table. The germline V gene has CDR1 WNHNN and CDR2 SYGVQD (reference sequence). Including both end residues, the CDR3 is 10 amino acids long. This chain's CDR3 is CASSDGRGRL.

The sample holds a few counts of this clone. The CDR3 sequence: CASSLDSSSYNEQFF. The CDR3 region has the DNA TGTGCCAGCAGCCTAGACAGTTCCTCCTACAATGAGCAGTTCTTC. The chain combines TRBV7-3 with TRBJ2-1, with a weak D call TRBD1 (5 bases). The CDR3 loop spans 15 amino acids. Trimming took off 5 bases at V and 0 bases at J, with 11 bases between the two ends. Germline CDR1 is SGHTA and CDR2 is FQGTGA.

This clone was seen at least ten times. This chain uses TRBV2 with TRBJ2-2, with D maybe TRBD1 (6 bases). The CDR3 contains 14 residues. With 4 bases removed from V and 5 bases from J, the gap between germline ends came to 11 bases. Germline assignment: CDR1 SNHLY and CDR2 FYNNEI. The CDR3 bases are TGTGCCAGCAGTGGACAGGCAGGTACCGGGGAGCTGTTTTTT. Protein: CASSGQAGTGELFF.

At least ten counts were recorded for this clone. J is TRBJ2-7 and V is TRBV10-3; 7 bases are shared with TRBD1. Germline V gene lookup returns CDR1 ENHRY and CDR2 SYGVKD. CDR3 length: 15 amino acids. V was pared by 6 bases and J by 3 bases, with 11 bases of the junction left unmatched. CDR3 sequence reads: CAIRLAGTENYEQYF. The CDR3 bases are TGTGCCATCAGGTTAGCCGGGACAGAGAACTACGAGCAGTACTTC.

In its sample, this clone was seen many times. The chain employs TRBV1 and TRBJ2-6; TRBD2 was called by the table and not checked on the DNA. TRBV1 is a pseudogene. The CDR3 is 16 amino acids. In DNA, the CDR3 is TGCACCAGCAGCCAGGGACGGGGAGGAGGGGCCAACGTCCTGACTTTC. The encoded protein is CTSSQGRGGGANVLTF.

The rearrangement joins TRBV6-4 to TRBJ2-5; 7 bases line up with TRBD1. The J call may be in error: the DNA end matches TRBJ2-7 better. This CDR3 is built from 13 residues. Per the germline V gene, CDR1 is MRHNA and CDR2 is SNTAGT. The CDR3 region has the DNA TGTGCCAGCAGACCGGGACAGTCCTACGAGCAGTACTTC. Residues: CASRPGQSYEQYF.

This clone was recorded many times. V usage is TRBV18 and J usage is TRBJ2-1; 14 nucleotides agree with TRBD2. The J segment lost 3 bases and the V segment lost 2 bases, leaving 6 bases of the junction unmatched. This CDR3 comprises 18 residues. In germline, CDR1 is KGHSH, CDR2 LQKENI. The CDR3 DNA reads TGTGCCAGCTCACCAGGGACTAGCGGGGGAAGTTACTACAATGAGCAGTTCTTC. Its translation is CASSPGTSGGSYYNEQFF.